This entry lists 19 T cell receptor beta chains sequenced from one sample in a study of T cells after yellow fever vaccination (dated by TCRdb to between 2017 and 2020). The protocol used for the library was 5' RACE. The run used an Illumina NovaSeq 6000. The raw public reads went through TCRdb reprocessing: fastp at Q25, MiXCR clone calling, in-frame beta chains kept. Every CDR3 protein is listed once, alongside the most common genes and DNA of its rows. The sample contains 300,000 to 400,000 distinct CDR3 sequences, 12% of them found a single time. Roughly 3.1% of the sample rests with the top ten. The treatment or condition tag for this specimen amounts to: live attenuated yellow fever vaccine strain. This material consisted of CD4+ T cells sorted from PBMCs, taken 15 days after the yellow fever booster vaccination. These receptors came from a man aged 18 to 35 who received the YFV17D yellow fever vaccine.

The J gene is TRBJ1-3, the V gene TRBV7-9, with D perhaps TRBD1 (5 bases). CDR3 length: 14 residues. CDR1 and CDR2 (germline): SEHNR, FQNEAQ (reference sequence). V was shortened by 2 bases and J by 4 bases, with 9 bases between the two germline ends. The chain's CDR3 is CASSLRRGGNTIYF. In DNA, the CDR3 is TGTGCCAGCAGCTTACGTAGGGGCGGAAACACCATATATTTT. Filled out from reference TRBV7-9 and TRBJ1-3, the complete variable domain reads DTGVSQNPRHKITKRGQNVTFRCDPISEHNRLYWYRQTLGQGPEFLTYFQNEAQLEKSRLLSDRFSAERPKGSFSTLEIQRTEQGDSAMYLCASSLRRGGNTIYFGEGSWLTVV.

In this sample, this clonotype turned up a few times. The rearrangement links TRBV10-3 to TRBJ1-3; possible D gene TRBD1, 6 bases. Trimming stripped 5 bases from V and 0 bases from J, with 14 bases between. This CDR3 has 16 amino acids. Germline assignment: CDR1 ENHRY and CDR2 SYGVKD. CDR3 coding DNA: TGTGCCATCAGTTCGACAGGAAAGCTCTCTGGAAACACCATATATTTT. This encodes CAISSTGKLSGNTIYF.

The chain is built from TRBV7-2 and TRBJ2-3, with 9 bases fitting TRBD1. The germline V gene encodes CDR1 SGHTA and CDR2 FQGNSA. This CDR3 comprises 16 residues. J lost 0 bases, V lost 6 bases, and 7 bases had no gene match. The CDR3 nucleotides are TGTGCCAGCAGAAGAGGGACAGGGATCAGCACAGATACGCAGTATTTT. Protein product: CASRRGTGISTDTQYF.

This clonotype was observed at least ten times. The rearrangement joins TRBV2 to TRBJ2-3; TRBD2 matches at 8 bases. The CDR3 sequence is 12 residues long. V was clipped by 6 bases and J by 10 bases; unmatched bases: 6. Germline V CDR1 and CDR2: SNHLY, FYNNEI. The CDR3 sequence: CASSRSGEAQYF. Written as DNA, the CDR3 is TGTGCCAGCAGCCGTAGCGGGGAGGCGCAGTATTTT.

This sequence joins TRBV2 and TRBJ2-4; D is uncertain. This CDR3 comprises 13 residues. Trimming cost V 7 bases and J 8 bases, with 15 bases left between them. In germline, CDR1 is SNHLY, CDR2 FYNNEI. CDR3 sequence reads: CASNPGPLDIQYF. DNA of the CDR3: TGTGCCAGCAATCCCGGACCTCTTGACATTCAGTACTTC.

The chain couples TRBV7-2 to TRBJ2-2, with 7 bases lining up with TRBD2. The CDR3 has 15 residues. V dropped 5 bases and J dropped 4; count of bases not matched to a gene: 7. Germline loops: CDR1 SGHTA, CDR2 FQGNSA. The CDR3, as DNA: TGTGCCAGCAGCCATGGGAGGGGTAGCACCGGGGAGCTGTTTTTT. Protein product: CASSHGRGSTGELFF.

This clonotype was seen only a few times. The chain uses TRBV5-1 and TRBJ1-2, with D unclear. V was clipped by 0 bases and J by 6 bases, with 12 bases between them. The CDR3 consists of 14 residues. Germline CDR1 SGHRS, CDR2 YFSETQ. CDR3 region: CASSLVGESDGYTF. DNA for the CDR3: TGCGCCAGCAGCTTGGTTGGGGAATCGGATGGCTACACCTTC.

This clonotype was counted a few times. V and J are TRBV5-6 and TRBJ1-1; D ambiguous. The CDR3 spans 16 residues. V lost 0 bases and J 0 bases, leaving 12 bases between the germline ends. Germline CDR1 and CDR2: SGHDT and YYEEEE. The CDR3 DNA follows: TGTGCCAGCAGCTTGGCCTTGGGGAGTTTGAACACTGAAGCTTTCTTT. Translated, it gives CASSLALGSLNTEAFF.

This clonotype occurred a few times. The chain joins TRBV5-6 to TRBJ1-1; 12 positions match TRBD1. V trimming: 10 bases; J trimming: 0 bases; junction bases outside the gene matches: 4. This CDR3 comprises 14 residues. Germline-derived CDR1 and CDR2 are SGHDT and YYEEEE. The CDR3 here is CASGTGGMNTEAFF. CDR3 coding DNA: TGTGCCTCAGGGACAGGGGGCATGAACACTGAAGCTTTCTTT. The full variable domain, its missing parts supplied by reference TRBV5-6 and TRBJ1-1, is DAGVTQSPTHLIKTRGQQVTLRCSPKSGHDTVSWYQQALGQGPQFIFQYYEEEERQRGNFPDRFSGHQFPNYSSELNVNALLLGDSALYLCASGTGGMNTEAFFGQGTRLTVV.

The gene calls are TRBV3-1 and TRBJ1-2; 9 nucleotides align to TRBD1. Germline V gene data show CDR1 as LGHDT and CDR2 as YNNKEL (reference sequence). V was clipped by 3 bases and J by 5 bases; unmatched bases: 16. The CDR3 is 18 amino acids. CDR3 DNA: TGTGCCAGCAGCCATCACCGGGGACAGGGTTCGCGAGTGTATGGCTACACCTTC. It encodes CASSHHRGQGSRVYGYTF.

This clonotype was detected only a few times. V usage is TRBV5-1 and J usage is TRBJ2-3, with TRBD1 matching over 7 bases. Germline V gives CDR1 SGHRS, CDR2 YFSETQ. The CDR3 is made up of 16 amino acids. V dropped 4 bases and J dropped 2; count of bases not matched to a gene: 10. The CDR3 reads CASSPRADRPTDTQYF. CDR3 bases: TGCGCCAGCAGCCCCCGGGCGGACAGGCCCACAGATACGCAGTATTTT.

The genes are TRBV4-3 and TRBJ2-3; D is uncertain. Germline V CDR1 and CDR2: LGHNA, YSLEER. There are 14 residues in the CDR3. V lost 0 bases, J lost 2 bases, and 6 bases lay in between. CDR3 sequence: CASSQDFNTDTQYF. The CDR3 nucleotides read TGCGCCAGCAGCCAAGACTTCAACACAGATACGCAGTATTTT.

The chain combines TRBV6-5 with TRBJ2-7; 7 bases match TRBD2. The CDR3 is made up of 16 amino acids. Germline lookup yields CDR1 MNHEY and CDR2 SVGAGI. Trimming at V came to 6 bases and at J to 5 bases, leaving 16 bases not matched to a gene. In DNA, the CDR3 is TGTGCCAGCAGCCCCTGGGGGGGAGCAGGTAGGGACGAGCAGTACTTC. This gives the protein CASSPWGGAGRDEQYF.

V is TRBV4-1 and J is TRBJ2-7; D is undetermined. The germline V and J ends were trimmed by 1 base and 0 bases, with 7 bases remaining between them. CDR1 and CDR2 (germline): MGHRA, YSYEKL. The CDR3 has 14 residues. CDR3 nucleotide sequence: TGCGCCAGCAGCCAAGGCGGAAACTCCTACGAGCAGTACTTC. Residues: CASSQGGNSYEQYF.

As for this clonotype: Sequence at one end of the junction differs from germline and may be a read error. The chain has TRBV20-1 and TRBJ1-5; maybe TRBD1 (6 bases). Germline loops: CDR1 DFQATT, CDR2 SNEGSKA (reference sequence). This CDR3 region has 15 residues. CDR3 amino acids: CSASRGGLSDQPQHF. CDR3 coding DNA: TGCAGTGCTAGTAGGGGGGGACTTAGCGATCAGCCCCAGCATTTT.

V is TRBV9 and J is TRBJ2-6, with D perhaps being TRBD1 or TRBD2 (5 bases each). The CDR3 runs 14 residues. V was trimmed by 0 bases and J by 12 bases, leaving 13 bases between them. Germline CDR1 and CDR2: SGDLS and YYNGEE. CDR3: CASSVDQGPGVLTF. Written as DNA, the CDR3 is TGTGCCAGCAGCGTAGATCAGGGACCGGGCGTCCTGACTTTC.

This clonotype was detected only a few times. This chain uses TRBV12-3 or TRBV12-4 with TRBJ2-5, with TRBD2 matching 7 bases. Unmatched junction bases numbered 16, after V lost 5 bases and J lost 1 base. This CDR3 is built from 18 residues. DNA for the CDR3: TGTGCCAGCAGTCCCCGGCGGCGGGGGATGTTACTCCAAGAGACCCAGTACTTC. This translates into CASSPRRRGMLLQETQYF.

CDR3 loop: CASSSSGPEAFF. The CDR3 DNA follows: TGTGCCAGCAGTTCATCTGGTCCTGAAGCTTTCTTT. The chain carries TRBV12-3 or TRBV12-4 and TRBJ1-1; D not resolved. This CDR3 has 12 residues. The V end lost 4 bases, the J end lost 6 bases, and 9 bases lay between the germline ends.

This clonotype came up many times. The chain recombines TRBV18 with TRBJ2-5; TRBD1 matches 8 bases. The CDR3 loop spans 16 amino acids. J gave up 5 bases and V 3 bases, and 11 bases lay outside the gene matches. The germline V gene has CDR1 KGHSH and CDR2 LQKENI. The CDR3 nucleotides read TGTGCCAGCTCACCGACTACAGGGGGTGGCGATGAGACCCAGTACTTC. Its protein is CASSPTTGGGDETQYF.